A selection of T cell receptor beta chains follows, all from one sample in a study of T cell responses to AZD1222 COVID-19 vaccine. Libraries were prepared by immunoSEQ multiplex PCR; TCRdb keeps only in-frame clonotypes and omits some of them. The sample has 180,000 or so clones, approximately 90% seen once. The material was peripheral blood, obtained 28 days after the second AZD1222 dose. These TCRs come from an adult who received the AZD1222 COVID-19 vaccine. Both conserved end residues are part of each CDR3. The D gene is left open where the match is weak. Size values are once, few and many counts, or a class for expanded clones, and some rows have none.

cdr3_aa: CASSSQGEGTEAFF
cdr3_nt: TGTGCCAGCAGTTCACAGGGGGAAGGCACTGAAGCTTTCTTT
v_call: TRBV2
clone_size: -
d_call: TRBD1
j_call: TRBJ1-1

cdr3_aa: CACHGGRARDTQYF
cdr3_nt: TGTGCCTGCCATGGCGGGAGGGCCCGGGATACGCAGTATTTT
v_call: TRBV30
clone_size: -
d_call: TRBD2
j_call: TRBJ2-3

cdr3_aa: CATSRVASTDTQYF
cdr3_nt: TGTGCCACCAGCAGAGTGGCCAGCACAGATACGCAGTATTTT
v_call: TRBV15
clone_size: -
d_call: -
j_call: TRBJ2-3

cdr3_aa: CASTREGFQPQHF
cdr3_nt: TGTGCCAGTACCCGAGAGGGTTTCCAGCCCCAGCATTTT
v_call: TRBV19
clone_size: once
d_call: -
j_call: TRBJ1-5

cdr3_aa: CAWSTPTGEQFF
cdr3_nt: TGTGCCTGGAGTACCCCGACAGGAGAGCAGTTCTTC
v_call: TRBV30
clone_size: -
d_call: -
j_call: TRBJ2-1

cdr3_aa: CAISEPSGPADFGYTF
cdr3_nt: TGTGCCATCAGTGAGCCTTCCGGCCCAGCCGACTTTGGCTACACCTTC
v_call: TRBV10-3
clone_size: -
d_call: -
j_call: TRBJ1-2

cdr3_aa: CASSLGRNTDTQYF
cdr3_nt: TGTGCCAGCTCTTTGGGGAGGAACACAGATACGCAGTATTTT
v_call: TRBV2
clone_size: once
d_call: -
j_call: TRBJ2-3

cdr3_aa: CASSRGQGGYGYTF
cdr3_nt: TGTGCCAGCAGTCGTGGACAGGGAGGCTATGGCTACACCTTC
v_call: TRBV28
clone_size: -
d_call: TRBD1
j_call: TRBJ1-2

cdr3_aa: CASGLVYQPQHF
cdr3_nt: TGTGCTAGTGGTTTGGTATACCAGCCCCAGCATTTT
v_call: TRBV12-5
clone_size: -
d_call: -
j_call: TRBJ1-5

cdr3_aa: CASSPRSTPDGETQYF
cdr3_nt: TGTGCCAGCAGCCCTCGGAGTACGCCCGACGGCGAGACCCAGTACTTC
v_call: TRBV9
clone_size: -
d_call: -
j_call: TRBJ2-5

cdr3_aa: CASSLTKTSTEAFF
cdr3_nt: TGTGCCAGCAGCCTCACAAAGACGAGCACTGAAGCTTTCTTT
v_call: TRBV28
clone_size: -
d_call: -
j_call: TRBJ1-1

cdr3_aa: CASSRQGGNSNQPQHF
cdr3_nt: TGTGCCAGCAGTCGGCAGGGTGGAAATAGCAATCAGCCCCAGCATTTT
v_call: TRBV2
clone_size: -
d_call: -
j_call: TRBJ1-5

cdr3_aa: CASSLAPRDNAAFF
cdr3_nt: TGCGCCAGCAGCTTGGCCCCCCGGGACAACGCCGCTTTCTTT
v_call: TRBV5-1
clone_size: -
d_call: -
j_call: TRBJ1-1

cdr3_aa: CASSIGASTEAFF
cdr3_nt: TGTGCCAGTAGTATAGGGGCAAGCACTGAAGCTTTCTTT
v_call: TRBV19
clone_size: -
d_call: -
j_call: TRBJ1-1

cdr3_aa: CASSPLGTSGRASKFSEQFF
cdr3_nt: TGCGCCAGCAGCCCACTAGGGACTAGCGGGAGGGCCAGTAAGTTCTCCGAGCAGTTCTTC
v_call: TRBV5-1
clone_size: few
d_call: TRBD2
j_call: TRBJ2-1

cdr3_aa: CASPGLAARTGELFF
cdr3_nt: TGTGCCAGCCCGGGACTAGCGGCTCGTACCGGGGAGCTGTTTTTT
v_call: TRBV28
clone_size: -
d_call: TRBD2
j_call: TRBJ2-2

cdr3_aa: CASTKTGPPETQYF
cdr3_nt: TGTGCCAGCACCAAGACCGGGCCCCCAGAGACCCAGTACTTC
v_call: TRBV7-8
clone_size: -
d_call: -
j_call: TRBJ2-5

cdr3_aa: CASSAVGDHVGANTEAFF
cdr3_nt: TGTGCCAGCAGCGCGGTGGGGGATCATGTTGGGGCGAACACTGAAGCTTTCTTT
v_call: TRBV7-9
clone_size: -
d_call: -
j_call: TRBJ1-1

cdr3_aa: CASRLGTSGYEQYF
cdr3_nt: TGCGCCAGCCGTCTAGGGACTAGCGGCTACGAGCAGTACTTC
v_call: TRBV5-1
clone_size: once
d_call: TRBD2
j_call: TRBJ2-7

cdr3_aa: CASSYRDTDTQYF
cdr3_nt: TGTGCCAGCAGTTACCGGGACACAGATACGCAGTATTTT
v_call: TRBV6-2/TRBV6-3
clone_size: many
d_call: -
j_call: TRBJ2-3

cdr3_aa: CASSPQDSGANVLTF
cdr3_nt: TGTGCCAGCAGCCCGCAGGACTCTGGGGCCAACGTCCTGACTTTC
v_call: TRBV9
clone_size: -
d_call: -
j_call: TRBJ2-6

cdr3_aa: CASSQDGQGVQPQHF
cdr3_nt: TGTGCCAGCAGCCAAGACGGACAGGGCGTGCAGCCCCAGCATTTT
v_call: TRBV4-2
clone_size: -
d_call: TRBD1
j_call: TRBJ1-5

cdr3_aa: CASRTGRNQPQHF
cdr3_nt: TGTGCCAGCAGGACAGGGCGCAATCAGCCCCAGCATTTT
v_call: TRBV2
clone_size: -
d_call: TRBD1
j_call: TRBJ1-5

cdr3_aa: CASSLTGMNTEAFF
cdr3_nt: TGTGCCAGCAGTTTGACGGGGATGAACACTGAAGCTTTCTTT
v_call: TRBV28
clone_size: -
d_call: -
j_call: TRBJ1-1

cdr3_aa: CAWSRAGGYNEQFF
cdr3_nt: TGTGCCTGGAGTCGGGCGGGGGGGTACAATGAGCAGTTCTTC
v_call: TRBV30
clone_size: -
d_call: TRBD2
j_call: TRBJ2-1

cdr3_aa: CAISESRGAYTEAFF
cdr3_nt: TGTGCCATCAGTGAGAGTAGGGGGGCATACACTGAAGCTTTCTTT
v_call: TRBV10-3
clone_size: -
d_call: -
j_call: TRBJ1-1

cdr3_aa: CASAGGSNSYEQYF
cdr3_nt: TGTGCCAGCGCAGGGGGATCCAACTCCTACGAGCAGTACTTC
v_call: TRBV7-9
clone_size: -
d_call: TRBD1
j_call: TRBJ2-7

cdr3_aa: CAHNQVLSDQPQHF
cdr3_nt: TGTGCCCATAACCAGGTCCTTAGCGATCAGCCCCAGCATTTT
v_call: TRBV28
clone_size: once
d_call: -
j_call: TRBJ1-5

cdr3_aa: CASGQGNEKLFF
cdr3_nt: TGCGCCAGCGGACAGGGGAATGAAAAACTGTTTTTT
v_call: TRBV4-3
clone_size: -
d_call: TRBD1
j_call: TRBJ1-4

cdr3_aa: CASSEDRLEAFF
cdr3_nt: TGTGCCAGCAGTGAAGACAGGCTTGAAGCTTTCTTT
v_call: TRBV2
clone_size: once
d_call: -
j_call: TRBJ1-1

cdr3_aa: CASSIPGRTGSIIQYF
cdr3_nt: TGTGCCAGCAGCATCCCGGGACGAACGGGGTCCATCATTCAGTACTTC
v_call: TRBV7-9
clone_size: -
d_call: -
j_call: TRBJ2-4

cdr3_aa: CASYQNTEAFF
cdr3_nt: TGTGCCAGCTACCAAAACACTGAAGCTTTCTTT
v_call: TRBV2
clone_size: -
d_call: -
j_call: TRBJ1-1

cdr3_aa: CASSPPRRAGGTEAFF
cdr3_nt: TGTGCCAGCAGCCCTCCACGCAGGGCAGGAGGCACTGAAGCTTTCTTT
v_call: TRBV7-9
clone_size: -
d_call: -
j_call: TRBJ1-1

cdr3_aa: CASSRRDSNNEQFF
cdr3_nt: TGTGCCAGCAGCCGCCGGGACTCCAACAATGAGCAGTTCTTC
v_call: TRBV7-9
clone_size: -
d_call: -
j_call: TRBJ2-1

cdr3_aa: CASSYSMADGYTF
cdr3_nt: TGTGCCAGCAGTTACTCGATGGCCGATGGCTACACCTTC
v_call: TRBV6-5
clone_size: -
d_call: -
j_call: TRBJ1-2

cdr3_aa: CASSFWRLSF
cdr3_nt: TGTGCCAGCAGTTTCTGGCGCCTGAGTTTT
v_call: TRBV12-3/TRBV12-4
clone_size: once
d_call: -
j_call: TRBJ1-1

cdr3_aa: CASSFGTGF
cdr3_nt: TGTGCCAGCAGCTTTGGGACGGGTTTC
v_call: TRBV12-1
clone_size: -
d_call: -
j_call: TRBJ2-7

cdr3_aa: CASSGAGDGQQFF
cdr3_nt: TGTGCCAGCAGCGGGGCAGGGGACGGCCAGCAGTTCTTC
v_call: TRBV9
clone_size: -
d_call: -
j_call: TRBJ2-1

cdr3_aa: CAWSVGQIDTQYF
cdr3_nt: TGTGCCTGGAGTGTGGGGCAGATAGATACGCAGTATTTT
v_call: TRBV30
clone_size: -
d_call: -
j_call: TRBJ2-3

cdr3_aa: CASSQGRVGGYTF
cdr3_nt: TGTGCCAGCAGCCAGGGACGGGTGGGTGGCTACACCTTC
v_call: TRBV12-3/TRBV12-4
clone_size: -
d_call: -
j_call: TRBJ1-2

cdr3_aa: CASSLTGPTGELFF
cdr3_nt: TGTGCCAGCAGCCTGACAGGGCCCACCGGGGAGCTGTTTTTT
v_call: TRBV11-3
clone_size: -
d_call: TRBD1
j_call: TRBJ2-2

cdr3_aa: CASSTGTTTGDEQFF
cdr3_nt: TGCGCCAGCAGCACCGGGACTACCACAGGAGACGAGCAGTTCTTC
v_call: TRBV5-1
clone_size: -
d_call: TRBD2
j_call: TRBJ2-1

cdr3_aa: CASHTEGGGNEQFF
cdr3_nt: TGTGCCAGCCATACGGAAGGGGGGGGCAATGAGCAGTTCTTC
v_call: TRBV6-5
clone_size: few
d_call: -
j_call: TRBJ2-1

cdr3_aa: CASSGVRRTEAFF
cdr3_nt: TGTGCCAGCAGCGGGGTTCGTCGCACTGAAGCTTTCTTT
v_call: TRBV7-2
clone_size: -
d_call: -
j_call: TRBJ1-1

cdr3_aa: CASSLEQGSGNTIYF
cdr3_nt: TGTGCCAGCAGCTTGGAACAGGGCTCTGGAAACACCATATATTTT
v_call: TRBV5-5
clone_size: once
d_call: -
j_call: TRBJ1-3